The rows below give T cell receptor beta chains drawn from one sample of a study of blood T cells in healthy people across ages. MiXCR, run by TCRdb on the 5' RACE reads, gives a single entry per CDR3 protein. The sample has around 900,000 distinct CDR3 sequences; under 30% are singletons. The sample was blood. The receptors were sampled from a woman aged 80 or over in good health. CDR3s include the opening cysteine and the closing phenylalanine or tryptophan. A D gene is named only where the DNA matches it firmly. Expanded clones are given a class, and other clones once, few, many or no size at all.

V	J	D	size	DNA	CDR3
TRBV20-1	TRBJ1-5	NA	few	TGCAGTGCTAGAGCCCAGGGCAGTGGGGGTCAGCCCCAGCATTTT	CSARAQGSGGQPQHF
TRBV19	TRBJ1-5	NA	NA	TGTGCCAGTAGTACCCTGGTACGGGGCAATCAGCCCCAGCATTTT	CASSTLVRGNQPQHF
TRBV7-9	TRBJ1-2	NA	NA	TGTGCCAGCAGCTTTCTTGGCCAGGCCATTAATGGCTACACCTTC	CASSFLGQAINGYTF
TRBV20-1	TRBJ2-1	NA	many	TGCAGTGCTAGAGCGTACCCGGACAGCTCCTACAATGAGCAGTTCTTC	CSARAYPDSSYNEQFF
TRBV12-3/TRBV12-4	TRBJ2-1	TRBD1	few	TGTGCCAGCAGCGAAACAGGGGGCGCAAACTACAATGAGCAGTTCTTC	CASSETGGANYNEQFF
TRBV6-5	TRBJ2-1	TRBD1	few	TGTGCCAGCAGTTACGGACAGGGAAACTCCTACAATGAGCAGTTCTTC	CASSYGQGNSYNEQFF
TRBV10-3	TRBJ2-7	TRBD1	many	TGTGCCATCAGCTCGACAGGGAGCTCCTACGAGCAGTACTTC	CAISSTGSSYEQYF
TRBV5-1	TRBJ2-5	NA	many	TGCGCCAGCAGCTCACTTTCCCAGGGGGAGACCCAGTACTTC	CASSSLSQGETQYF
TRBV5-6	TRBJ2-4	TRBD2	NA	TGTGCCAGCAGCTTCGGGACTAGTAATGAGCAGTACTTC	CASSFGTSNEQYF
TRBV9	TRBJ2-3	NA	many	TGTGCCAGCAGCGCTCCCCCGAGGAGCACAGATACGCAGTATTTT	CASSAPPRSTDTQYF
TRBV27	TRBJ2-3	NA	many	TGTGCCAGCAGTTTATATGCGGGTGTCACAGATACGCAGTATTTT	CASSLYAGVTDTQYF
TRBV5-5	TRBJ1-1	NA	NA	TGTGCCGGCAGCTCGACAGCTAACACTGAAGCTTTCTTT	CAGSSTANTEAFF
TRBV25-1	TRBJ1-1	NA	few	TGTGCCAGCAGAGACTGTCCCACCCCGGGACCCAACACTGAAGCTTTCTTT	CASRDCPTPGPNTEAFF
TRBV27	TRBJ2-7	NA	few	TGTGCCAGCAGTTTATCGGTGACAGCATCATACGAGCAGTACTTC	CASSLSVTASYEQYF
TRBV13	TRBJ2-1	TRBD2	few	TGTGCCAGCAGCTTACTCGCGGCTAGCGGGGGGTACAATGAGCAGTTCTTC	CASSLLAASGGYNEQFF
TRBV7-2	TRBJ2-1	TRBD1	NA	TGTGCCAGCAGCCGCAGATCCGGGACAGGTTCCCACAATGAGCAGTTCTTC	CASSRRSGTGSHNEQFF
TRBV28	TRBJ2-7	NA	NA	TGTGCCAGCAGTTTATATACCCTAGGGGGGGGGAGGTACGAGCAGTACTTC	CASSLYTLGGGRYEQYF
TRBV7-2	TRBJ2-6	TRBD1	many	TGTGCCAGCAGCTTAGAAGGACAGGGTAACTCTGGGGCCAACGTCCTGACTTTC	CASSLEGQGNSGANVLTF
TRBV12-3/TRBV12-4	TRBJ2-1	NA	few	TGTGCCAGCAGCCGACTGGCTACCAGGGCTTCCTACAATGAGCAGTTCTTC	CASSRLATRASYNEQFF
TRBV5-1	TRBJ2-7	TRBD1	NA	TGCGCCAGCACCCCGGGACAGGGTTCCTACAATGAGCAGTACTTC	CASTPGQGSYNEQYF
TRBV18	TRBJ2-5	NA	few	TGTGCCAGCTCCGACAACGGGGCCACGTACCTTTTGGATGAGCAGTACTTC	CASSDNGATYLLDEQYF
TRBV7-2	TRBJ2-5	NA	many	TGTGCCAACAGCTTAGCGATGGTCGGAGAGACCCAGTACTTC	CANSLAMVGETQYF
TRBV4-1	TRBJ1-5	TRBD1	many	TGCGCCAGCAGCCAAGGACAGGGTGGTGACAGTCAGCCCCAGCATTTT	CASSQGQGGDSQPQHF
TRBV7-2	TRBJ1-5	TRBD1	NA	TGTGCCAGCAGCCCGGAGGACAGGCGAGATCAGCCCCAGCATTTT	CASSPEDRRDQPQHF
TRBV7-2	TRBJ1-4	NA	NA	TGTGCCAGCAGCATAGGACAGACCCCACAAAAACTGTTTTTT	CASSIGQTPQKLFF
TRBV6-5	TRBJ2-7	TRBD1	many	TGTGCCAGCAGTATACAGGGGACCACCTACGAGCAGTACTTC	CASSIQGTTYEQYF
TRBV12-1	TRBJ2-4	NA	NA	TGTGCCAGCAGCTTTGATTTGGGCGGAGTAGCCAAAAACATTCAGTACTTC	CASSFDLGGVAKNIQYF
TRBV5-1	TRBJ2-7	NA	NA	TGCGCCAGCAGCTTGGAGCTGGAGGCGTACGAGCAGTACTTC	CASSLELEAYEQYF
TRBV4-3	TRBJ2-2	NA	NA	TGCGCCAGCAGCCAAGAAGGGCGGCACAGATGGATGGAGAACACCGGGGAGCTGTTTTTT	CASSQEGRHRWMENTGELFF
TRBV3-1	TRBJ1-1	NA	NA	TGTGCCAGCACGAGACAGGAGAACACTGAAGCTTTCTTT	CASTRQENTEAFF
TRBV5-1	TRBJ2-7	NA	few	TGCGCCAGCAGCTTTCAGGCCCTCGGCGACGAGCAGTACTTC	CASSFQALGDEQYF
TRBV7-9	TRBJ1-2	NA	many	TGTGCCAGCAGCCTAGACGCGGGACTTTCTGGCTACACCTTC	CASSLDAGLSGYTF